Listed below are T cell receptor beta chains from one sample, sequenced in a study of cytomegalovirus exposure and HLA in healthy donors. The assay was immunoSEQ multiplex PCR, and TCRdb's table has in-frame clones only and misses some. Of tens of thousands of clones listed, around 68% are singletons. Sequencing was performed on PBMCs. The receptors come from a man aged 45-65 years in good health and CMV-seropositive. The CDR3 runs from the conserved cysteine through the conserved F or W. The D gene is left open where the match is weak. Only part of the rows carry a size: once, few, many, or a class if the clone is expanded.

d_call clone_size j_call v_call cdr3_aa cdr3_nt
TRBD2 once TRBJ2-1 TRBV5-1 CASSLGGLAGTEQFF TGCGCCAGCAGCTTGGGGGGACTAGCGGGGACTGAGCAGTTCTTC
. few TRBJ2-6 TRBV19 CASRAGPYRGASSGANVLTF TGTGCCAGTAGGGCAGGACCTTACCGGGGGGCCAGCTCTGGGGCCAACGTCCTGACTTTC
. . TRBJ2-7 TRBV28 CASRFSDRFYEQYF TGTGCCAGCAGATTTTCTGACAGATTTTACGAGCAGTACTTC
. once TRBJ2-3 TRBV6-1 CASSEQRITDTQYF TGTGCCAGCAGTGAGCAGCGAATCACAGATACGCAGTATTTT
. . TRBJ2-1 TRBV6-5 CASSSERSAYNEQFF TGTGCCAGCAGTTCGGAGCGGAGCGCCTACAATGAGCAGTTCTTC
TRBD1 . TRBJ1-1 TRBV5-4 CTTRRGTGEGTEAFF TGTACCACCCGCCGGGGGACAGGGGAGGGTACTGAAGCTTTCTTT
TRBD2 . TRBJ2-1 TRBV7-8 CASSLASAGPHFNEQFF TGTGCCAGCAGCTTAGCTTCAGCGGGACCGCACTTCAATGAGCAGTTCTTC
TRBD1 . TRBJ2-7 TRBV28 CASSLRGNRGPQEQYF TGTGCCAGCAGTTTAAGAGGGAACAGGGGGCCGCAAGAGCAGTACTTC
TRBD1 . TRBJ1-1 TRBV9 CASSESGTGGTEAFF TGTGCCAGCAGCGAGTCGGGGACAGGGGGCACTGAAGCTTTCTTT
TRBD1 . TRBJ2-3 TRBV5-4 CASSIRDRGRTDTQYF TGTGCCAGCAGCATCCGGGACAGGGGGCGCACAGATACGCAGTATTTT
TRBD2 . TRBJ2-2 TRBV9 CASSVSGANTGELFF TGTGCCAGCAGCGTTAGCGGGGCAAACACCGGGGAGCTGTTTTTT
. . TRBJ2-3 TRBV15 CATSSGGVGDTQYF TGTGCCACCAGCAGCGGAGGGGTTGGAGATACGCAGTATTTT
. . TRBJ2-1 TRBV5-6 CASSLDMSSYNEQFF TGTGCCAGCAGTTTAGACATGAGTTCCTACAATGAGCAGTTCTTC
. once TRBJ1-2 TRBV9 CASSVVGQPYGYTF TGTGCCAGCAGCGTAGTAGGACAGCCTTATGGCTACACCTTC
TRBD1 once TRBJ1-4 TRBV9 CASSAHRGQVNEKLFF TGTGCCAGCAGCGCCCACAGGGGGCAGGTTAATGAAAAACTGTTTTTT
. . TRBJ2-2 TRBV5-6 CASSLGVGSTTGELFF TGTGCCAGCAGCTTGGGGGTCGGGAGTACCACCGGGGAGCTGTTTTTT
TRBD1 . TRBJ1-2 TRBV5-4 CASSLGPTGEYYGYTF TGTGCCAGCAGCTTAGGTCCGACAGGGGAATACTATGGCTACACCTTC
. . TRBJ2-5 TRBV6-1 CASSGEQTKVQTQYF TGTGCCAGCAGTGGTGAACAGACCAAGGTTCAGACCCAGTACTTC
. . TRBJ2-1 TRBV15 CATRVGRVNHNEQFF TGTGCCACCAGAGTAGGGCGGGTAAATCACAATGAGCAGTTCTTC
TRBD1 few TRBJ2-1 TRBV30 CAWTGDSWNEQFF TGTGCCTGGACCGGGGACAGTTGGAATGAGCAGTTCTTC
TRBD2 . TRBJ2-1 TRBV10-1 CASSLGLADQFF TGCGCCAGCAGTCTAGGACTAGCGGACCAGTTCTTC
. . TRBJ2-2 TRBV19 CASNYAGELFF TGTGCCAGTAACTATGCCGGGGAGCTGTTTTTT
. . TRBJ1-4 TRBV4-3 CASSQVRGHTNEKLFF TGCGCCAGCAGCCAAGTTAGGGGACACACTAATGAAAAACTGTTTTTT
. . TRBJ1-2 TRBV5-1 CASSLDPWTNYGYTF TGCGCCAGCAGCCTAGACCCCTGGACTAACTATGGCTACACCTTC
. . TRBJ2-7 TRBV6-1 CASKTGHVAYEQYF TGTGCCAGCAAGACAGGTCATGTGGCCTACGAGCAGTACTTC
TRBD2 . TRBJ2-7 TRBV7-9 CASSLDGLAGLESGEQYF TGTGCCAGCAGCTTAGACGGTCTAGCGGGGCTAGAGTCTGGCGAGCAGTACTTC
. . TRBJ2-5 TRBV7-2 CASSLVGGQETQYF TGTGCCAGCAGCTTAGTAGGGGGCCAAGAGACCCAGTACTTC
. . TRBJ2-1 TRBV2 CASVGSAYNEQFF TGTGCCAGCGTGGGGAGCGCCTACAATGAGCAGTTCTTC
. . TRBJ2-2 TRBV5-4 CASSIKTGTGELFF TGTGCCAGCAGCATAAAGACCGGGACCGGGGAGCTGTTTTTT
. . TRBJ2-1 TRBV5-1 CASSLNGGEQFF TGCGCCAGCAGCTTAAATGGAGGTGAGCAGTTCTTC
TRBD1 few TRBJ1-2 TRBV7-2 CASSLGGGQGPNYGYTF TGTGCCAGCAGCTTAGGTGGGGGACAGGGTCCTAACTATGGCTACACCTTC
TRBD1 . TRBJ2-7 TRBV6-1 CASSAGQPGEQYF TGTGCCAGCAGTGCGGGACAGCCTGGAGAGCAGTACTTC
. once TRBJ2-5 TRBV6-1 CASSALATQETQYF TGTGCCAGCAGTGCCCTAGCGACTCAAGAGACCCAGTACTTC
TRBD2 . TRBJ2-1 TRBV9 CASSLGLAGYNEQFF TGTGCCAGCAGCTTAGGACTAGCGGGATACAATGAGCAGTTCTTC
. . TRBJ2-7 TRBV4-3 CASSQRLSGISNFYEQYF TGCGCCAGCAGCCAAAGATTATCCGGGATTTCGAACTTCTACGAGCAGTACTTC
. . TRBJ2-2 TRBV2 CASSESLTGGELFF TGTGCCAGCAGTGAATCCCTGACAGGCGGGGAGCTGTTTTTT
. . TRBJ1-1 TRBV6-1 CASSGRGGMGTEAFF TGTGCCAGCAGTGGACGGGGGGGAATGGGCACTGAAGCTTTCTTT
TRBD2 . TRBJ2-7 TRBV28 CASSYTSGQIYEQYF TGTGCCAGCAGCTATACTAGCGGCCAAATCTACGAGCAGTACTTC
. few TRBJ1-1 TRBV15 CATSPRGGAEAFF TGTGCCACCAGCCCTCGGGGAGGCGCTGAAGCTTTCTTT
. few TRBJ1-5 TRBV10-2 CASSESRGLGPQHF TGCGCCAGCAGTGAGTCTCGGGGGTTAGGGCCCCAGCATTTT
TRBD2 . TRBJ2-1 TRBV7-9 CASSLASGRVRDEQFF TGTGCCAGCAGCTTAGCGTCAGGGAGGGTCCGGGATGAGCAGTTCTTC